These 10 T cell receptor beta chains were sequenced from one sample in a study of shared clonotypes between healthy human individuals. The method was immunoSEQ multiplex PCR; TCRdb's version includes in-frame clones alone and lacks a portion of them. The sample records over a million clones, more than 65% being singletons. Sequenced material: memory CD4+ T cells sorted from blood. As for subset: CD45RA-negative fraction. All receptors derive from a man aged 18-30 years in good health.

Worth noting for this clone: Distinct nucleotide sequences in the sample also encode this CDR3. The rearrangement links TRBV9 to TRBJ2-3; no firm D call. CDR3 length: 14 residues. Trimming stripped 3 bases from V and 1 base from J, with 9 bases between. The germline V gene encodes CDR1 SGDLS and CDR2 YYNGEE. CDR3 sequence reads: CASSAGGGTDTQYF. The DNA of the CDR3 is TGTGCCAGCAGCGCAGGTGGGGGCACAGATACGCAGTATTTT.

V usage is TRBV5-4 and J usage is TRBJ2-1; weak D call: TRBD1 (7 bases). CDR1 and CDR2 from the germline V gene are SGHNT and YYREEE (reference sequence). The CDR3 runs to 14 residues. The V and J ends lost 0 bases and 9 bases respectively, with 13 bases between them. The CDR3 nucleotides are TGTGCCAGCAGCTTGGATCCAGGGGGGATTGAGCAGTTCTTC. Amino acid sequence: CASSLDPGGIEQFF.

This clone was picked up a small number of times. This sequence joins TRBV18 and TRBJ1-2, with D perhaps TRBD1 (5 bases). The CDR3 extends over 12 amino acids. Germline values: CDR1 KGHSH, CDR2 LQKENI. V was trimmed by 2 bases and J by 4 bases, leaving 5 bases between them. The CDR3 reads CASSPGGYGYTF. The CDR3 DNA reads as TGTGCCAGCTCACCAGGGGGCTATGGCTACACCTTC.

This chain uses TRBV7-9 with TRBJ2-5; D call uncertain. Trimming stripped 4 bases from V and 5 bases from J, with 14 bases between. The germline V gene encodes CDR1 SEHNR and CDR2 FQNEAQ (reference sequence). This CDR3 is 14 amino acids long. CDR3: CASSSFTERETQYF. CDR3 DNA sequence: TGTGCCAGCAGCTCTTTTACTGAGAGGGAGACCCAGTACTTC.

This clone was counted only a few times. This chain connects TRBV29-1 to TRBJ1-1; D is undetermined. This CDR3 has 11 amino acids. V shed 6 bases and J shed 1 base, with 6 bases lying between them. CDR1 and CDR2 (germline): SQVTM, ANQGSEA. CDR3 DNA sequence: TGCAGCGTGATGCAGAACACTGAAGCTTTCTTT. Translating gives CSVMQNTEAFF.

The V and J genes are TRBV15 and TRBJ2-1; 16 nucleotides agree with TRBD2. Trimming at V came to 5 bases and at J to 0 bases, leaving 7 bases not matched to a gene. Per germline, CDR1 LNHNV and CDR2 YYDKDF (reference sequence). This CDR3 is built from 19 residues. The CDR3 loop is CATSSPGLAGGYSYNEQFF. CDR3 DNA: TGTGCCACCAGCTCCCCGGGACTAGCGGGAGGGTACTCCTACAATGAGCAGTTCTTC.

The rearrangement links TRBV11-1 to TRBJ2-7, with 7 bases matching TRBD1. This CDR3 spans 14 amino acids. Germline CDR1 and CDR2: SGHAT and FQDESV (reference sequence). The junction had 8 bases not matched to a gene; V was cut back by 6 bases and J by 3 bases. The chain's CDR3 is CASSYRGNHYEQYF. The CDR3 DNA reads TGTGCCAGCAGTTACAGGGGCAACCACTACGAGCAGTACTTC.

The chain is built from TRBV7-2 and TRBJ2-7; TRBD1 matches 11 bases. CDR3 length equals 14 residues. Germline-derived CDR1 and CDR2 are SGHTA and FQGNSA. J gave up 6 bases and V 1 base, and 2 bases lay outside the gene matches. The CDR3 region is CASSLGGQGGEQYF. CDR3 DNA: TGTGCCAGCAGCTTAGGGGGACAGGGGGGCGAGCAGTACTTC.

Ten or more counts support this clone. V usage is TRBV11-3 and J usage is TRBJ2-2, with D unresolved. Germline CDR1 SGHNT, CDR2 YENEEA. The V and J ends lost 5 bases and 5 bases respectively, with 9 bases between them. CDR3 length: 13 residues. CDR3 coding DNA: TGTGCCAGCAGCCCCATGACAACCGGGGAGCTGTTTTTT. This sequence encodes CASSPMTTGELFF.

This clone was counted ten times or more. The V gene is TRBV6-5, the J gene TRBJ1-1; unclear D gene. V was pared by 2 bases and J by 1 base, with 5 bases between. The length of the CDR3 is 13 residues. Germline CDR1 and CDR2: MNHEY and SVGAGI. CDR3 nucleotide sequence: TGTGCCAGCAGTTACATGGCGAACACTGAAGCTTTCTTT. The encoded protein is CASSYMANTEAFF.